The 22 T cell receptor beta chains below all came from one sample that was sequenced in a study of T cell responses to AZD1222 COVID-19 vaccine. Profiled with immunoSEQ multiplex PCR; TCRdb holds only in-frame clones, not every one. Counted here are 95,000 to 150,000 clones, roughly 91% occurring once; the ten biggest clones make up 5%. Material: peripheral blood, obtained 28 days after the second AZD1222 dose. The receptors come from an adult who received the AZD1222 COVID-19 vaccine.

A single count supports this clone. In the same sample, other DNA sequences code for this CDR3. The V gene is TRBV5-4, the J gene TRBJ2-7; D is ambiguous. The CDR3 has 13 amino acids. In germline, CDR1 is SGHNT, CDR2 YYREEE (reference sequence). Trimming took 4 bases from V and 4 from J, leaving 12 bases between them. The CDR3 is CASSLPSSYEQYF. As DNA, the CDR3 is TGTGCCAGCAGCCTACCCTCTAGTTACGAGCAGTACTTC.

The chain carries TRBV6-1 and TRBJ2-5, with D unresolved. The CDR3 totals 16 residues. V was clipped by 2 bases and J by 0 bases, with 13 bases between them. CDR1 MNHNS and CDR2 SASEGT come from the germline V gene. DNA of the CDR3: TGTGCCAGCAGTGAATCCTCTGGCGGAAACCAAGAGACCCAGTACTTC. This translates into CASSESSGGNQETQYF.

This chain links TRBV3-1 (or the pseudogene TRBV3-2) with TRBJ2-2, with D hard to call. CDR3 length: 16 residues. The germline CDR1 and CDR2 sequences are LGHDT and YNNKEL (reference sequence). Trimming pared 3 bases from V and 0 bases from J, leaving 11 bases between. The CDR3, as DNA: TGTGCCAGCAGCCACGCCCATGGGGCGAACACCGGGGAGCTGTTTTTT. This gives the protein CASSHAHGANTGELFF.

V gene TRBV6-5 combines with J gene TRBJ1-2; 7 bases agree with TRBD1. J gave up 5 bases and V 3 bases, and 9 bases lay outside the gene matches. The germline V gene has CDR1 MNHEY and CDR2 SVGAGI. The CDR3 sequence is 15 residues long. The CDR3 DNA reads as TGTGCCAGCAGTTATCCCCGACAGGGAATTTATGGCTACACCTTC. Its protein is CASSYPRQGIYGYTF.

The chain uses TRBV6-6 and TRBJ2-3; 7 bases agree with TRBD1. The V gene end was trimmed by 6 bases and the J gene end by 9 bases; junction bases not matched to a gene: 3. The CDR3 has 11 amino acids. CDR1 and CDR2 from the germline V gene are MNHNY and SVGAGI (reference sequence). The CDR3, as DNA: TGTGCCAGCAGGACAGGGTACACGCAGTATTTT. This translates into CASRTGYTQYF.

V usage is TRBV7-9 and J usage is TRBJ2-2; D is ambiguous. This CDR3 is built from 17 residues. The V end was cut by 1 base, the J end by 6 bases, with 18 bases between. Germline V gene lookup returns CDR1 SEHNR and CDR2 FQNEAQ (reference sequence). CDR3: CASSLVVLASAPGELFF. The CDR3 nucleotides read TGTGCCAGCAGCTTAGTTGTACTGGCGTCAGCCCCCGGGGAGCTGTTTTTT.

This clone was seen once. This chain uses TRBV24-1 with TRBJ2-3; TRBD1 matches 8 bases. This CDR3 has 16 amino acids. Germline V gene sequence: CDR1 KGHDR, CDR2 SFDVKD. With V trimmed by 3 bases and J by 0 bases, 4 bases remained unmatched. The CDR3 nucleotides are TGTGCCACCAGTGATGGACAGGGATTTAGCACAGATACGCAGTATTTT. This gives the protein CATSDGQGFSTDTQYF.

The chain combines TRBV10-3 with TRBJ1-1; the match to TRBD1 covers 8 bases. Losses at the gene ends were 6 bases for V and 1 base for J; bases not matched to a gene: 1. Germline V gene lookup returns CDR1 ENHRY and CDR2 SYGVKD. This CDR3 has 13 amino acids. The CDR3 protein is CAIRGTGNTEAFF. The DNA for the CDR3 is TGTGCCATCAGGGGGACAGGGAACACTGAAGCTTTCTTT.

The V gene is TRBV5-1, the J gene TRBJ2-7; tentatively, D is TRBD1 or TRBD2 (5 bases each). The germline gives CDR1 SGHRS, CDR2 YFSETQ. This CDR3 has 15 amino acids. V lost 3 bases and J 6 bases, leaving 19 bases between the germline ends. The CDR3 is CASSWDGNKYGEQYF. For the CDR3, the DNA is TGCGCCAGCAGCTGGGACGGGAATAAGTATGGCGAGCAGTACTTC.

This clone was observed a single time. The rearrangement joins TRBV6-5 to TRBJ1-2; 7 nucleotides line up with TRBD1. The germline V gene has CDR1 MNHEY and CDR2 SVGAGI. V dropped 4 bases and J dropped 8; count of bases not matched to a gene: 7. The CDR3 spans 13 residues. The chain's CDR3 is CASSFRQGGGYTF. The CDR3 region has the DNA TGTGCCAGCAGTTTTCGACAGGGCGGCGGCTACACCTTC.

The rearrangement joins TRBV3-1 (or the pseudogene TRBV3-2) to TRBJ2-2, with D uncertain. V dropped 5 bases and J dropped 3 bases, with 10 bases sitting between them. The CDR3 is made up of 14 amino acids. Germline values: CDR1 LGHDT, CDR2 YNNKEL (reference sequence). CDR3 residues: CASSTQQDTGELFF. The CDR3 nucleotides are TGTGCCAGCAGCACACAACAAGACACCGGGGAGCTGTTTTTT.

The chain employs TRBV3-1 (or the pseudogene TRBV3-2) and TRBJ2-4; TRBD1 agrees at 9 bases. This CDR3 comprises 19 residues. Germline V gives CDR1 LGHDT, CDR2 YNNKEL (reference sequence). J was trimmed by 3 bases and V by 1 base; bases with no gene match: 13. The CDR3 loop is CASSQAWGQGRNDKNIQYF. Written as DNA, the CDR3 is TGTGCCAGCAGCCAAGCTTGGGGACAGGGTAGAAATGACAAAAACATTCAGTACTTC.

The chain carries TRBV4-1 and TRBJ2-7; TRBD2 aligns across 11 bases. V shed 1 base, J shed 4 bases, and the junction held 15 bases outside the gene matches. The CDR3 covers 19 residues. Germline V lookup: CDR1 MGHRA, CDR2 YSYEKL. The CDR3 sequence is CASSQGLAGLPSGRYEQYF. CDR3 in DNA: TGCGCCAGCAGCCAAGGACTAGCGGGACTCCCGTCGGGGCGGTACGAGCAGTACTTC.

Only one count was recorded for this clone. The chain couples TRBV6-2 or TRBV6-3 to TRBJ1-1, with D possibly matching TRBD1 (5 bases). Trimming shortened V by 6 bases and J by 9 bases, and 14 bases separated the two germline ends. The CDR3 runs 12 residues. Germline assignment: CDR1 MNHEY and CDR2 SVGEGT. CDR3 sequence (DNA): TGTGCCAGCAGCCTCGTGGCAGGGAAAGCTTTCTTT. It codes for CASSLVAGKAFF.

V is TRBV10-3 and J is TRBJ2-7, with 12 bases lining up with TRBD1. This CDR3 has 15 residues. Germline V lookup: CDR1 ENHRY, CDR2 SYGVKD. After removal of 11 bases from V and 5 bases from J, the junction contained 13 bases not matched to a gene. The CDR3 DNA follows: TGTGCCGTGGGGACAGGGGGCCAGCGAGGCCACGAGCAGTACTTC. Translated, it gives CAVGTGGQRGHEQYF.

This chain joins TRBV7-9 and TRBJ1-1, with no clear D. V dropped 0 bases and J dropped 7 bases, with 6 bases sitting between them. Germline V lookup: CDR1 SEHNR, CDR2 FQNEAQ (reference sequence). The CDR3 has 12 amino acids. DNA for the CDR3: TGTGCCAGCAGCTTAGCGGCGATTGAAGCTTTCTTT. It codes for CASSLAAIEAFF.

The chain uses TRBV5-4 and TRBJ1-6, with D unclear. This CDR3 comprises 14 residues. Trimming stripped 2 bases from V and 10 bases from J, with 13 bases between. The germline CDR1 and CDR2 sequences are SGHNT and YYREEE (reference sequence). The CDR3 DNA is TGTGCCAGCAGCTTCGACCTTCAGAACTCACCCCTCCACTTT. Its translation: CASSFDLQNSPLHF.

This chain links TRBV29-1 with TRBJ1-2; tentative D call: TRBD1 (5 bases). Germline V gives CDR1 SQVTM, CDR2 ANQGSEA. The CDR3 is 15 amino acids. With 7 bases removed from V and 8 bases from J, the gap between germline ends came to 26 bases. The CDR3: CSASSGTQKVRGYTF. The CDR3 DNA follows: TGCAGCGCGAGCTCCGGGACCCAAAAGGTTCGAGGCTACACCTTC.

The rearrangement links TRBV10-3 to TRBJ2-3; D might be TRBD1 or TRBD2, each matching 5 bases. The germline V gene has CDR1 ENHRY and CDR2 SYGVKD. This CDR3 spans 17 amino acids. V lost 4 bases to trimming and J lost 4 bases, with 21 bases between them. CDR3 protein: CAISANRGEGPADTQYF. As DNA, the CDR3 is TGTGCCATCAGTGCTAACAGAGGGGAAGGCCCAGCAGATACGCAGTATTTT.

The chain carries TRBV7-8 and TRBJ2-5, with 7 bases aligning to TRBD1. This CDR3 comprises 14 residues. V shed 7 bases and J 5 bases; nucleotides not matched to a gene: 10. Germline V gene data show CDR1 as SGHVS and CDR2 as FQNEAQ. CDR3 residues: CASNHPYRGETQYF. The CDR3 DNA sequence: TGTGCCAGCAACCACCCGTACAGGGGCGAGACCCAGTACTTC.

This chain uses TRBV9 with TRBJ2-7, with D unresolved. CDR3 length: 14 amino acids. Trimming took 0 bases from V and 5 from J, leaving 12 bases between them. The germline V gene has CDR1 SGDLS and CDR2 YYNGEE. CDR3 nucleotides: TGTGCCAGCAGCGTAGCTTATCTCCCAGACGAGCAGTACTTC. Protein sequence: CASSVAYLPDEQYF.

This clone is a singleton in its sample. The gene calls are TRBV7-2 and TRBJ2-3; 9 bases align to TRBD2. V gave up 1 base and J gave up 4 bases; unmatched junction bases: 6. There are 16 residues in the CDR3. Germline V gene sequence: CDR1 SGHTA, CDR2 FQGNSA. CDR3 loop: CASSLGAGGRADTQYF. The CDR3 region has the DNA TGTGCCAGCAGCTTAGGAGCGGGGGGCCGCGCAGATACGCAGTATTTT.